These T cell receptor beta chains were read from a single sample in a study of T cell changes during pregnancy in multiple sclerosis. The protocol was immunoSEQ multiplex PCR, while the TCRdb copy is restricted to in-frame clones and leaves out a portion. The sample consists of around 63,000 clones, approximately 90% of them appearing once. The sequences come from peripheral blood, collected in the third trimester of pregnancy. Receptors were obtained from a female donor in good health, enrolled as a control in a pregnancy study. CDR3s include the opening cysteine and the closing phenylalanine or tryptophan. D genes are given only for firm matches. Clone size is stated in some rows and not others, as once, few, many or a class when expanded.

>-|once|TRBJ1-5|TRBV12-5
TGTGCTAGTGGTTCGGGACTTGCTCCACAGCCCCAGCATTTT
CASGSGLAPQPQHF
>-|-|TRBJ1-1|TRBV7-3
TGTGCCAGCAGCTTGACAGGTAGCCTTGAAGCTTTCTTT
CASSLTGSLEAFF
>TRBD2|-|TRBJ2-7|TRBV7-9
TGTGCCAGCAGCTTACCTCAGCGGGAGTTAGACTACGAGCAGTACTTC
CASSLPQRELDYEQYF
>-|-|TRBJ1-2|TRBV7-9
TGTGCCAGCAGCTTAGGGGACTTCTTAGGTTGGGGCAGGTATGGCTACACCTTC
CASSLGDFLGWGRYGYTF
>-|-|TRBJ1-1|TRBV29-1
TGCAGCGTTGCCCTGGGGCAGGGCTATGAAGCTTTCTTT
CSVALGQGYEAFF
>-|-|TRBJ1-1|TRBV11-2
TGTGCCAGCAGTCCTGAGAGGGCGAACACTGAAGCTTTCTTT
CASSPERANTEAFF
>TRBD1|-|TRBJ1-2|TRBV6-5
TGTGCCAGCAGTCCGTCGACAGGGAGCTATGGCTACACCTTC
CASSPSTGSYGYTF
>TRBD2|-|TRBJ2-1|TRBV11-2
TGTGCCAGCAGCTTAGATGGGCTAGCGGGAGTCAATGAGCAGTTCTTC
CASSLDGLAGVNEQFF
>TRBD1|-|TRBJ1-4|TRBV7-9
TGTGCCAGCAGCTCACCGGGACAGGGGTATCAAGGTGAAAAACTGTTTTTT
CASSSPGQGYQGEKLFF
>-|-|TRBJ1-1|TRBV6-6
TGTGCCAGCAGTTACGAGGGCAGGAACACTGAAGCTTTCTTT
CASSYEGRNTEAFF
>TRBD2|-|TRBJ2-2|TRBV9
TGTGCCAGCAGCGTGGACGGGGAGGGCACCGGGGAGCTGTTTTTT
CASSVDGEGTGELFF
>TRBD1|-|TRBJ2-4|TRBV19
TGTGCCAGTTCCGTGACAGGGTACGAAAACATTCAGTACTTC
CASSVTGYENIQYF
>-|-|TRBJ2-5|TRBV6-1
TGTGCCAGCAGTAACGACTGGAATCAAGAGACCCAGTACTTC
CASSNDWNQETQYF
>-|-|TRBJ2-7|TRBV25-1
TGTGCCAGCAGCCACTACGGGAGCGAGCAGTACTTC
CASSHYGSEQYF
>TRBD2|-|TRBJ2-1|TRBV13
TGTGCCAGCAGCTTAGGCTCCCTGTCTAGCGGGAGGTTCTATGAGCAGTTCTTC
CASSLGSLSSGRFYEQFF
>TRBD1|-|TRBJ1-4|TRBV9
TGTGCCAGCACCCGAGGGGCAGGGGGTAATATTGAAAGTGAAAAACTGTTTTTT
CASTRGAGGNIESEKLFF
>TRBD1|-|TRBJ1-5|TRBV7-8
TGTGCCAGCAGCCAGACAGGGTGGAATCAGCCCCAGCATTTT
CASSQTGWNQPQHF
>-|once|TRBJ2-2|TRBV5-6
TGTGCCAGCAGCCGCGCCGGGGAGCTGTTTTTT
CASSRAGELFF
>-|-|TRBJ1-1|TRBV11-1
TGTGCCAGCAGCTTAGTTTCCGGTGCGAACACTGAAGCTTTCTTT
CASSLVSGANTEAFF
>TRBD1|-|TRBJ1-1|TRBV7-7
TGTGCTAGCAGCCAGCGGGACAGGACTCTGGCTAAAACTGAAGCTTTCTTT
CASSQRDRTLAKTEAFF
>TRBD1|-|TRBJ1-1|TRBV18
TGTGCCAGCTCACGCACGGGACAGATGAACACTGAAGCTTTCTTT
CASSRTGQMNTEAFF
>-|-|TRBJ2-1|TRBV2
TGTGCCAGCAGTGCTAGACAGCACAATGAGCAGTTCTTC
CASSARQHNEQFF
>-|-|TRBJ2-3|TRBV14
TGTGCCAGCAGCCCCCTAGCGATCGGCACAGATACGCAGTATTTT
CASSPLAIGTDTQYF
>-|-|TRBJ1-1|TRBV11-2
TGTGCCAGCAGCTTCGGTCCCGAAGCTTTCTTT
CASSFGPEAFF
>-|-|TRBJ2-7|TRBV2
TGTGCCAGCACCCTAGGGGGTTACGAGCAGTACTTC
CASTLGGYEQYF
>-|-|TRBJ1-4|TRBV4-3
TGCGCCAGCAGCCAAGATATGAGAACTAATGAAAAACTGTTTTTT
CASSQDMRTNEKLFF
>TRBD2|-|TRBJ2-5|TRBV7-8
TGTGCCAGCAGCTTCGGGCGGGAGAGGGAGACCCAGTACTTC
CASSFGRERETQYF
>-|-|TRBJ1-1|TRBV5-6
TGTGCCAGCAGCTTTTATCTGACAGCCTTCATGAACACTGAAGCTTTCTTT
CASSFYLTAFMNTEAFF
>-|once|TRBJ1-2|TRBV6-5
TGTGCCAGCAGTTTATCAGGATCCTATGGCTACACCTTC
CASSLSGSYGYTF
>TRBD1|-|TRBJ2-1|TRBV4-3
TGCGCCAGCAGCCAAGAGAAAGTGGGACAGGGCAGCAATGAGCAGTTCTTC
CASSQEKVGQGSNEQFF
>-|once|TRBJ1-2|TRBV7-3
TGTGCCAGCAGCTTAACGCCACAGAGTAACTATGGCTACACCTTC
CASSLTPQSNYGYTF
>TRBD1|-|TRBJ2-6|TRBV6-4
TGTGCCGGTCCCGGGACAGGGGCCGTTCCCTCTGGGGCCAACGTCCTGACTTTC
CAGPGTGAVPSGANVLTF
>TRBD1|-|TRBJ2-3|TRBV7-2
TGTGCCAGCACCCGGACAGGCTCACGTGCAGATACGCAGTATTTT
CASTRTGSRADTQYF
>-|-|TRBJ2-5|TRBV25-1
TGTGCCAGCGTGGCAGGAGGGGCCCAGTACTTC
CASVAGGAQYF
>-|-|TRBJ2-7|TRBV2
TGTGCCAGCAGTGCTCAAGATGCGTGGTCCTACGAGCAGTACTTC
CASSAQDAWSYEQYF
>TRBD2|-|TRBJ2-5|TRBV28
TGTGCCAGCAGCGGACTAGCGGGAGTCCGGGAGACCCAGTACTTC
CASSGLAGVRETQYF
>TRBD1|-|TRBJ2-5|TRBV11-3
TGTGCCAGCAGCTTAGGGACAGGCCAAGGGGAGACCCAGTACTTC
CASSLGTGQGETQYF
>-|once|TRBJ2-5|TRBV5-1
TGCGCCAGCAGCTTGGCCGGGGGGCGAGAGACCCAGTACTTC
CASSLAGGRETQYF
>-|-|TRBJ2-5|TRBV7-2
TGTGCCAGCAGCCCCACTGCGGGGGCGGGTAGGGCCCAGTACTTC
CASSPTAGAGRAQYF
>TRBD2|-|TRBJ2-2|TRBV5-4
TGTGCCAGCAGCTTTGGCGGGAGAGGGGACGGGGAGCTGTTTTTT
CASSFGGRGDGELFF
>-|-|TRBJ2-5|TRBV7-2
TGTGCCAGCAGCTTAGAAATGGGCGAGACCCAGTACTTC
CASSLEMGETQYF
>TRBD2|-|TRBJ2-3|TRBV7-2
TGTGCCAGCGGATTGGCTAGCGGGGGCAGAAGCACAGATACGCAGTATTTT
CASGLASGGRSTDTQYF
>-|-|TRBJ1-3|TRBV5-1
TGCGCCAGCAGCTTCAACTCTGGAAACACCATATATTTT
CASSFNSGNTIYF
>TRBD2|-|TRBJ2-5|TRBV5-1
TGCGCCAGCAGCTTAGCGGGACTACACCAAGAGACCCAGTACTTC
CASSLAGLHQETQYF